These T cell receptor beta chains were read from a single sample in a study of HIV-infected patients and healthy controls. MiXCR, applied by TCRdb to the 5' RACE reads, yields one record per CDR3 protein. The sample carries some 11,000 distinct CDR3 sequences, around 9% recorded once. The source was blood, collected before antiretroviral therapy. These receptors came from an adult with HIV infection. The donor label of this sample is uncertain. CDR3s include the opening cysteine and the closing phenylalanine or tryptophan. The D gene is left open where the match is weak. The size of a clone is reported for some rows only, either as once, few or many, or as a class for expanded clones.

>.|TRBV12-3/TRBV12-4|many|TRBJ2-3
TGTGCCAGCAGCCTACTAGAGTCCACAGATACGCAGTATTTT
CASSLLESTDTQYF
>TRBD1|TRBV7-6|many|TRBJ2-7
TGTGCCAGCAGCGCGACAGGGTTAGGCTACGAGCAGTACTTC
CASSATGLGYEQYF
>.|TRBV20-1|many|TRBJ1-1
TGCAGTGCCTCTCATCAAGATCTTAGCACTGAAGCTTTCTTT
CSASHQDLSTEAFF
>TRBD2|TRBV5-1|many|TRBJ2-3
TGCGCCAGCAGCTTGGATCCGGTTAGGCGGGAGGCTAACCCTAGCACAGATACGCAGTATTTT
CASSLDPVRREANPSTDTQYF
>TRBD1|TRBV13|many|TRBJ2-1
TGTGCCAGCAGCTCTCCATCCAGGGGGCGAACCAATGAGCAGTTCTTC
CASSSPSRGRTNEQFF
>.|TRBV20-1|many|TRBJ1-3
TGCAGTGCTAGAGATATGGAGATAGGGATCTCTGGAAACACCATATATTTT
CSARDMEIGISGNTIYF
>.|TRBV7-3|medium-sized|TRBJ1-1
TGTGCCAGCAGCAACAGGGTTAACACTGAAGCTTTCTTT
CASSNRVNTEAFF
>TRBD2|TRBV12-3/TRBV12-4|once|TRBJ2-4
TGTGCCAGCAGTTTCTGGCCTAGCGGGGGTTTAGCCAAAAACATTCAGTACTTC
CASSFWPSGGLAKNIQYF
>.|TRBV12-3/TRBV12-4|.|TRBJ1-5
TGTGCCAGCAGAAATAACCTGGGGTTTGATCAGCCCCAGCATTTT
CASRNNLGFDQPQHF
>.|TRBV27|medium-sized|TRBJ2-7
TGTGCCAGCAGTTTGAAGGGGATCTACGAGCAGTACTTC
CASSLKGIYEQYF
>.|TRBV4-3|.|TRBJ2-3
TGCGCCAGCAGCCAAGATTCGGTCGGAGGGGGGGCAGATACGCAGTATTTT
CASSQDSVGGGADTQYF
>TRBD1|TRBV10-3|many|TRBJ2-7
TGTGCCATCAGTGAGGGACAGGACGACTACGAGCAGTACTTC
CAISEGQDDYEQYF